This T cell receptor (beta chain) was retrieved from a study of blood T cell repertoires in COVID-19. Study overall: Acute and convalescent COVID-19 specimens originated in the United States, Italy and Spain. Sample material is recorded as cDNA or gDNA derived from T cells, B-cell-depleted T cells, or PBMCs.

Sequencing used immunoSEQ multiplex PCR; TCRdb keeps in-frame clones, though not all of them. This table holds fewer than 70,000 clones, 78% found once. The germline gives CDR1 MNHEY, CDR2 SMNVEV (reference sequence). The CDR3 has 15 amino acids. The V and J ends lost 0 bases and 4 bases respectively, with 9 bases between them. The chain carries TRBV27 and TRBJ1-4, with D possibly TRBD1 on 6 matching bases. Specimen: peripheral blood. The origin of this receptor is a human donor in a cohort sampled during active COVID-19. The CDR3: CASSLSDSLNEKLFF. CDR3 nucleotides: TGTGCCAGCAGTTTATCGGACAGCCTTAATGAAAAACTGTTTTTT.